One T cell receptor (beta chain) is described in this entry. Its cognate antigen is unknown. The method was immunoSEQ multiplex PCR; TCRdb's version includes in-frame clones alone and lacks a portion of them. The table records 90,000 to 120,000 clones, nearly 90% of them present only once. Second-dose groups at about 4 or about 12 weeks were pooled. This sample was taken from a study of T cell responses to AZD1222 COVID-19 vaccine. The V and J ends lost 4 bases and 3 bases, in that order; junction bases with no gene match: 10. Germline V gene data show CDR1 as ENHRY and CDR2 as SYGVKD. CDR3 length: 17 residues. General observations from the study: Across the whole spike, CD4 TCRs peaked at regions 160-218 and 743-854. Seropositivity was recorded at baseline in only 6 or 7 AZD1222 recipients.

This chain connects TRBV10-3 to TRBJ2-3; 10 bases map to TRBD1. This TCR was recovered from an adult who received the AZD1222 COVID-19 vaccine. The sample consisted of peripheral blood, taken 28 days after the second AZD1222 dose. The CDR3 reads CAISGGWDRGSTDTQYF. The CDR3 DNA sequence: TGTGCCATCAGTGGAGGGTGGGACAGGGGCTCGACAGATACGCAGTATTTT.